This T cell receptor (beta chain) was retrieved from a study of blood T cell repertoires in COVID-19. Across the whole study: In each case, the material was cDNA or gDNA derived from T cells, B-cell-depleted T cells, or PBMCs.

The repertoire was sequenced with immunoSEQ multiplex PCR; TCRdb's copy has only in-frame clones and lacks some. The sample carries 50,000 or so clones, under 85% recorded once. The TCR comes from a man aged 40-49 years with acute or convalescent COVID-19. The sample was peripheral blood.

The CDR3 here is CASSRRGSPLHF. The CDR3 DNA follows: TGTGCCAGCAGCCGACGCGGTTCACCCCTCCACTTT. The chain has TRBV14 and TRBJ1-6, with no clear D. Trimming stripped 4 bases from V and 9 bases from J, with 7 bases between. Germline CDR1 and CDR2: SGHDN and FVKESK. The CDR3 spans 12 residues.